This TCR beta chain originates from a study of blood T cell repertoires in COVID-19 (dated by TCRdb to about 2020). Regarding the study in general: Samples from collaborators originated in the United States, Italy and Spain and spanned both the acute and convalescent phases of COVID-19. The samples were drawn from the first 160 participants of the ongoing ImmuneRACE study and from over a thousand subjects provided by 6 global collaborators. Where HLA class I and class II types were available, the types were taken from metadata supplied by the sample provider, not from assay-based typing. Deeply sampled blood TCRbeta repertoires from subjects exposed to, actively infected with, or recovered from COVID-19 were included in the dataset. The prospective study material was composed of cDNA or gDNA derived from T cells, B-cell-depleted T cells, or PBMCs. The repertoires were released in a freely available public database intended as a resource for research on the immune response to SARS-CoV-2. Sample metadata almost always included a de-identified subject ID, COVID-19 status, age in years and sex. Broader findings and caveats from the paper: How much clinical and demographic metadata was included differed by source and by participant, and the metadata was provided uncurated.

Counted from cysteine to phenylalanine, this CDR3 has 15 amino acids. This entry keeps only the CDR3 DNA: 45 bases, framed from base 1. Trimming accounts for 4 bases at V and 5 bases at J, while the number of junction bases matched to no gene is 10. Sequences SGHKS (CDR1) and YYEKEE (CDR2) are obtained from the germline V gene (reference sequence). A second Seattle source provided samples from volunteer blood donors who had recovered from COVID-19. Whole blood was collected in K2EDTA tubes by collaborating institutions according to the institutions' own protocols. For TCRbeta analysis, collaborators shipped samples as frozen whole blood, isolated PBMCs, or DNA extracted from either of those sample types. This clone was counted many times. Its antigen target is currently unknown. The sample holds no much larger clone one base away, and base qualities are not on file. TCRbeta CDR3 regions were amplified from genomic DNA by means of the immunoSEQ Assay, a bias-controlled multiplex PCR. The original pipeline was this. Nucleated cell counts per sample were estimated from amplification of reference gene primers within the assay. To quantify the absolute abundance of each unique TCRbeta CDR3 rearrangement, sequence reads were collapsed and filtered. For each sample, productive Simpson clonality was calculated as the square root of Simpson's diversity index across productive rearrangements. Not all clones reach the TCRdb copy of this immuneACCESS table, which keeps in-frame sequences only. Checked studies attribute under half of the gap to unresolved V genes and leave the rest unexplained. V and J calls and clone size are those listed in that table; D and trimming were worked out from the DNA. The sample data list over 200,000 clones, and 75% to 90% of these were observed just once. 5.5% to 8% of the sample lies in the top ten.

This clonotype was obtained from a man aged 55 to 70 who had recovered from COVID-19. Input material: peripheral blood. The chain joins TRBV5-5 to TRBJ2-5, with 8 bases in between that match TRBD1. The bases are TGTGCCAGCAGCGTGACTCAGGGGGCGCGGGAGACCCAGTACTTC. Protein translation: CASSVTQGARETQYF.